The 32 T cell receptor beta chains listed next were all sequenced from one sample in a study of OX40 agonist ivuxolimab in advanced cancers. Only in-frame clones appear in the TCRdb table, and some are missing; sequencing was by immunoSEQ multiplex PCR. The sample holds tens of thousands of clones, 80% to 90% seen once. The sample in question was CD4+ or CD8+ T cells sorted from blood, obtained in a trial of the OX40 agonist ivuxolimab. Receptors originate from an adult with an advanced solid tumor such as melanoma, head and neck, liver or kidney cancer.

J is TRBJ1-2 and V is TRBV9; D gene ambiguous. Trimming removed 4 bases at V and 8 bases at J, with 24 bases between. The CDR3 totals 16 residues. CDR1 SGDLS and CDR2 YYNGEE come from the germline V gene. The CDR3 nucleotides read TGTGCCAGCAGCTCCCGCGACTCAACTACTTTGTGGGGCTACACCTTC. Translated: CASSSRDSTTLWGYTF.

J is TRBJ2-7 and V is TRBV2, with D perhaps given as TRBD1 or TRBD2 (6 bases each). V lost 1 base and J lost 0, with 7 bases in between. The CDR3 length is 14 residues. CDR1 is SNHLY, CDR2 FYNNEI, per germline. The CDR3 loop is CASSEEGGSYEQYF. In DNA, the CDR3 is TGTGCCAGCAGTGAAGAGGGGGGCTCCTACGAGCAGTACTTC.

The rearrangement joins TRBV14 to TRBJ1-1; D remains unclear. Deletions cut 0 bases from V and 5 bases from J, with 7 bases between. Germline CDR1 SGHDN, CDR2 FVKESK. The CDR3 is made up of 13 amino acids. The CDR3 bases are TGTGCCAGCAGCCAAGAGACCATAACTGAAGCTTTCTTT. This codes for CASSQETITEAFF.

The chain uses TRBV11-2 and TRBJ2-5; TRBD2 aligns across 14 bases. The J call may not be correct, given that the DNA end is closer to TRBJ2-7. The germline gives CDR1 SGHAT, CDR2 FQNNGV. This CDR3 is 15 amino acids long. This CDR3 reads CASSSRLAGGYEQYF. CDR3 sequence (DNA): TGTGCCAGCAGCTCCCGACTAGCGGGGGGGTACGAGCAGTACTTC.

The J gene is TRBJ2-5, the V gene TRBV19; D might be TRBD2 (6 bases). The CDR3 has 13 amino acids. Between the trimmed V and J ends, which lost 3 bases and 4 bases, there was a span of 9 bases. Per germline, CDR1 LNHDA and CDR2 SQIVND (reference sequence). The CDR3 DNA reads TGTGCCAGTAGTATTTTGGGGGGAGAGACCCAGTACTTC. It is translated as CASSILGGETQYF.

The V call is TRBV5-1, the J call TRBJ2-3; D ambiguous. CDR1 and CDR2 (germline): SGHRS, YFSETQ. V was clipped by 0 bases and J by 6 bases, with 20 bases between them. The CDR3 has 17 residues. The CDR3 here is CASSLALVWIAPDTQYF. The CDR3 bases are TGCGCCAGCAGCTTGGCCTTGGTGTGGATAGCCCCGGATACGCAGTATTTT.

V and J are TRBV6-5 and TRBJ1-1; possibly TRBD1 for D (6 bases). This CDR3 is built from 13 residues. V was shortened by 2 bases and J by 7 bases, with 11 bases between the two germline ends. Germline loops: CDR1 MNHEY, CDR2 SVGAGI. The CDR3, as DNA: TGTGCCAGCAGTTACGGAGGGGGGAGTGAAGCTTTCTTT. Its translation: CASSYGGGSEAFF.

The chain links TRBV7-2 to TRBJ2-7; D unresolved. The CDR3 runs 13 residues. The germline gives CDR1 SGHTA, CDR2 FQGNSA. Deletions cut 1 base from V and 3 bases from J, with 7 bases between. The CDR3 here is CASSLGELYEQYF. DNA of the CDR3: TGTGCCAGCAGCTTAGGTGAGCTCTACGAGCAGTACTTC.

The CDR3 DNA is TGTGCCAGCAGCTGGACAGATGAAAAACTGTTTTTT. Residues: CASSWTDEKLFF. V and J are TRBV7-9 and TRBJ1-4; tentatively, D is TRBD1 (6 bases). Per germline, CDR1 SEHNR and CDR2 FQNEAQ (reference sequence). Trimming left V 4 bases short and J 6 bases short, with 6 bases between. CDR3 length: 12 amino acids.

The chain links TRBV7-6 to TRBJ1-1; D call uncertain. There are 14 residues in the CDR3. The germline CDR1 and CDR2 sequences are SGHVS and FNYEAQ. V lost 5 bases and J lost 3, with 13 bases in between. The CDR3 loop is CASSVDLLYTEAFF. The CDR3 DNA reads TGTGCCAGCAGCGTGGACCTCTTGTACACTGAAGCTTTCTTT.

The rearrangement joins TRBV19 to TRBJ2-7; weak D call: TRBD2 (7 bases). Between the trimmed V and J ends, which lost 10 bases and 6 bases, there was a span of 22 bases. This CDR3 comprises 14 residues. The germline CDR1 and CDR2 sequences are LNHDA and SQIVND (reference sequence). CDR3 sequence reads: CATRLGGEMSEQYF. DNA for the CDR3: TGTGCCACCCGGCTAGGGGGGGAGATGAGCGAGCAGTACTTC. The full variable domain, completed using reference TRBV19 and TRBJ2-7, is DGGITQSPKYLFRKEGQNVTLSCEQNLNHDAMYWYRQDPGQGLRLIYYSQIVNDFQKGDIAEGYSVSREKKESFPLTVTSAQKNPTAFYLCATRLGGEMSEQYFGPGTRLTVT.

Remarks on this clone: Sequence at one end of the junction differs from germline and may be a read error. The CDR3 DNA follows: TGTACCAGTAGTCTCCTGCTGAACACTGAAGCTTTCTTT. This codes for CTSSLLLNTEAFF. This sequence joins TRBV19 and TRBJ1-1; D not resolved. Germline V gene lookup returns CDR1 LNHDA and CDR2 SQIVND (reference sequence). The CDR3 extends over 13 amino acids.

This chain uses TRBV6-6 with TRBJ2-7; D is possibly TRBD1 or TRBD2 (5 bases each). Trimming stripped 1 base from V and 6 bases from J, with 7 bases between. Germline V gene data show CDR1 as MNHNY and CDR2 as SVGAGI (reference sequence). The CDR3 runs 12 residues. CDR3 region: CASSYYGGEQYF. DNA for the CDR3: TGTGCCAGCAGTTACTATGGGGGCGAGCAGTACTTC.

The rearrangement joins TRBV5-6 to TRBJ1-1; D might be TRBD1 (6 bases). Trimming stripped 4 bases from V and 4 bases from J, with 14 bases between. Germline V gene lookup returns CDR1 SGHDT and CDR2 YYEEEE. The CDR3 runs to 14 residues. The CDR3 DNA reads as TGTGCCAGCAGCCTGTGGGGGGCGAGCACTGAAGCTTTCTTT. The encoded protein is CASSLWGASTEAFF.

The rearrangement uses TRBV6-5 and TRBJ1-1, with D possibly TRBD1 on 6 matching bases. The V end was cut by 3 bases, the J end by 0 bases, with 8 bases between. The germline V gene encodes CDR1 MNHEY and CDR2 SVGAGI. The CDR3 covers 14 residues. The CDR3 DNA reads as TGTGCCAGCAGTTATACAGGGTTGAACACTGAAGCTTTCTTT. Translation: CASSYTGLNTEAFF.

The chain employs TRBV29-1 and TRBJ2-1, with unresolved D. The ends were cut back, 1 base at V and 2 bases at J, with 9 bases in the middle. CDR1 and CDR2 from the germline V gene are SQVTM and ANQGSEA. This CDR3 has 14 residues. The CDR3 reads CSVEALDPYNEQFF. As DNA, the CDR3 is TGCAGCGTTGAAGCGTTAGATCCCTACAATGAGCAGTTCTTC.

The J gene is TRBJ2-2, the V gene TRBV5-4; 16 bases are a match to TRBD2. The CDR3 totals 18 residues. CDR1 and CDR2 from the germline V gene are SGHNT and YYREEE (reference sequence). V dropped 3 bases and J dropped 6; count of bases not matched to a gene: 8. CDR3: CASSSGLAGGVEAGELFF. CDR3 sequence (DNA): TGTGCCAGCAGCTCGGGACTAGCGGGAGGGGTTGAGGCCGGGGAGCTGTTTTTT.

The chain couples TRBV27 to TRBJ2-1, with D possibly matching TRBD1 (6 bases). Deletions cut 3 bases from V and 7 bases from J, with 10 bases between. This CDR3 has 13 residues. CDR1 is MNHEY and CDR2 is SMNVEV in the germline V gene (reference sequence). As DNA, the CDR3 is TGTGCCAGCAGTTTTACAGGGCGTAATGAGCAGTTCTTC. This translates into CASSFTGRNEQFF.

The J gene is TRBJ1-2, the V gene TRBV9, with D possibly TRBD1 on 6 matching bases. The CDR3 covers 14 residues. V shed 3 bases and J shed 4 bases, with 13 bases lying between them. Germline CDR1 is SGDLS and CDR2 is YYNGEE. CDR3 nucleotides: TGTGCCAGCAGCGCCGGGACAAGTCTCTATGGCTACACCTTC. It codes for CASSAGTSLYGYTF.

The chain has TRBV9 and TRBJ1-1; 11 positions match TRBD1. Losses at the gene ends were 4 bases for V and 1 base for J; bases not matched to a gene: 3. Germline values: CDR1 SGDLS, CDR2 YYNGEE. There are 15 residues in the CDR3. The CDR3 here is CASSPGTGGNTEAFF. In DNA, the CDR3 is TGTGCCAGCAGCCCAGGGACAGGGGGGAACACTGAAGCTTTCTTT.

The gene calls are TRBV7-2 and TRBJ2-4; D is unclear. Trimming took off 4 bases at V and 0 bases at J, with 16 bases between the two ends. This CDR3 is 17 amino acids long. Germline-derived CDR1 and CDR2 are SGHTA and FQGNSA. The CDR3 spells CASSSFGQSLAKNIQYF. The CDR3 region has the DNA TGTGCCAGCAGCTCTTTTGGCCAGTCACTAGCCAAAAACATTCAGTACTTC.

The V and J genes are TRBV7-9 and TRBJ2-1; D might be TRBD1 or TRBD2, each matching 5 bases. The germline gives CDR1 SEHNR, CDR2 FQNEAQ (reference sequence). Trimming stripped 5 bases from V and 8 bases from J, with 25 bases between. The CDR3 is 17 amino acids. The CDR3 DNA is TGTGCCAGCAGCCCCCGGGACCTACTGAGACCGGGTGATGAGCAGTTCTTC. Its protein product is CASSPRDLLRPGDEQFF.

This clone occurred a few times. This chain joins TRBV14 and TRBJ1-2; D possibly corresponds to TRBD1 (5 bases). This CDR3 comprises 15 residues. Between the trimmed V and J ends, which lost 2 bases and 3 bases, there was a span of 13 bases. CDR1 is SGHDN and CDR2 is FVKESK in the germline V gene. The CDR3 here is CASSQSGTPYYGYTF. CDR3 bases: TGTGCCAGCAGCCAATCCGGGACTCCATACTATGGCTACACCTTC.

In its sample, this clone was seen a few times. The V call is TRBV30, the J call TRBJ2-1; a possible D gene is TRBD2 (6 bases). V dropped 0 bases and J dropped 10 bases, with 7 bases sitting between them. The CDR3 sequence is 11 residues long. Germline loops: CDR1 GTSNPN, CDR2 SVGIG (reference sequence). The CDR3 loop is CAWSVGREQFF. The CDR3 nucleotides read TGTGCCTGGAGTGTAGGGAGGGAGCAGTTCTTC.

The rearrangement uses TRBV19 and TRBJ1-1, with 8 bases aligning to TRBD1. V lost 4 bases and J lost 1; bases outside the gene matches: 5. CDR1 and CDR2 from the germline V gene are LNHDA and SQIVND (reference sequence). The CDR3 extends over 15 amino acids. In DNA, the CDR3 is TGTGCCAGTAGTAGTACAGGGGGTTGGAACACTGAAGCTTTCTTT. Translated, it gives CASSSTGGWNTEAFF.

V and J are TRBV14 and TRBJ2-7; the D is unclear. Germline V CDR1 and CDR2: SGHDN, FVKESK. V was trimmed by 2 bases and J by 0 bases, leaving 17 bases between them. The length of the CDR3 is 17 residues. The CDR3 protein is CASSQLGSGSSSYEQYF. DNA of the CDR3: TGTGCCAGCAGCCAACTAGGATCGGGTTCCTCCTCCTACGAGCAGTACTTC.

This clone has a handful of counts. The rearrangement uses TRBV6-1 and TRBJ2-7, with 7 bases lining up with TRBD1. This CDR3 is built from 14 residues. Per germline, CDR1 MNHNS and CDR2 SASEGT. With 4 bases clipped from V and 7 bases from J, the junction kept 10 bases outside the gene matches. CDR3 sequence (DNA): TGTGCCAGCAGTGGCCGGGACAGACCCGATGAGCAGTACTTC. Translation gives CASSGRDRPDEQYF.

The chain combines TRBV7-9 with TRBJ1-1; D is unclear. The CDR3 sequence is 12 residues long. The germline V gene encodes CDR1 SEHNR and CDR2 FQNEAQ (reference sequence). Trimming took off 6 bases at V and 6 bases at J, with 11 bases between the two ends. CDR3 sequence: CASSEGIAEAFF. In DNA, the CDR3 is TGTGCCAGCAGTGAGGGAATCGCTGAAGCTTTCTTT.

The chain recombines TRBV6-5 with TRBJ2-7, with D possibly TRBD2 on 5 matching bases. The germline gives CDR1 MNHEY, CDR2 SVGAGI. This CDR3 comprises 15 residues. The V gene lost 1 base and the J gene lost 2 bases, with 12 bases spanning the gap. In DNA, the CDR3 is TGTGCCAGCAGTTACTTCCCCGGAGGCCCCTACGAGCAGTACTTC. Translation: CASSYFPGGPYEQYF.

This chain uses TRBV28 with TRBJ2-1; a possible D gene is TRBD2 (6 bases). CDR3 length equals 11 residues. Germline V gene data show CDR1 as MDHEN and CDR2 as SYDVKM. V gave up 8 bases and J gave up 10 bases, with 12 bases separating them. CDR3 loop: CASSPGDEQFF. DNA of the CDR3: TGTGCCAGCTCTCCGGGGGACGAGCAGTTCTTC.

This sequence joins TRBV7-6 and TRBJ1-1; D call uncertain. Germline V gene sequence: CDR1 SGHVS, CDR2 FNYEAQ. Trimming left V 4 bases short and J 4 bases short, with 19 bases between. The CDR3 length is 16 residues. CDR3 nucleotides: TGTGCCAGCAGCTCCCTTCTGAATTGGGCCCCCACTGAAGCTTTCTTT. This encodes CASSSLLNWAPTEAFF. Looking up the rest from reference TRBV7-6 and TRBJ1-1 gives the full variable domain: GAGVSQSPRYKVTKRGQDVALRCDPISGHVSLYWYRQALGQGPEFLTYFNYEAQQDKSGLPNDRFSAERPEGSISTLTIQRTEQRDSAMYRCASSSLLNWAPTEAFFGQGTRLTVV.

This chain joins TRBV2 and TRBJ1-1; TRBD1 is a possible D gene (6 bases). The CDR3 length is 14 residues. Germline CDR1 SNHLY, CDR2 FYNNEI. The V gene lost 4 bases and the J gene lost 1 base, with 10 bases spanning the gap. CDR3 in DNA: TGTGCCAGCAGTGGTTGGGGGCCGAACACTGAAGCTTTCTTT. Protein product: CASSGWGPNTEAFF. Filled out from reference TRBV2 and TRBJ1-1, the complete variable domain reads EPEVTQTPSHQVTQMGQEVILRCVPISNHLYFYWYRQILGQKVEFLVSFYNNEISEKSEIFDDQFSVERPDGSNFTLKIRSTKLEDSAMYFCASSGWGPNTEAFFGQGTRLTVV.